This T cell receptor (beta chain) derives from a study of beta chain features in type 1 diabetes. The study, taken as a whole, reports: For patients and controls alike, PCR might favor shorter templates to the same degree. Compared to healthy donors, patients appeared to have naive, central memory and Treg TCRB repertoires that were more alike. Significant though moderate, a shortening of TCRB CDR3s appeared in all four CD4+ subsets of Type 1 diabetes patients. Whether HLA type affects TCRB rearrangement stayed undetermined in the present work.

Every isolated RNA sample was fully reverse transcribed, so sequencing captured expressed TCRB transcripts. There were approximately 3.5 million reads on average in the naive, central memory and regulatory T cell samples. Some clones are missing from TCRdb's copy, which holds only in-frame ones; the method was immunoSEQ multiplex PCR. The sample lists approximately 240,000 clones, 15% to 20% occurring once. On this clone: Its antigen is currently unknown.

The source material was naive CD4+ T cells from blood. The sequence came from a man younger than 40 with type 1 diabetes.

CDR3 sequence (DNA): TGTGCCGTCTCCCCCGGGCTAAACTCTGGGGCCAACGTCCTGACTTTC. Protein: CAVSPGLNSGANVLTF. J is TRBJ2-6 and V is TRBV30; D gene uncertain. The CDR3 has 16 residues. Trimming removed 8 bases at V and 0 bases at J, with 17 bases between. CDR1 is GTSNPN and CDR2 is SVGIG in the germline V gene (reference sequence).